Shown below are 8 T cell receptor beta chains from a single sample sequenced in a study of shared clonotypes between healthy human individuals. Selected positively for CCR7 and CD45RO-negative, naive CD8 cells excluded terminally differentiated effector memory CD45RA+ cells. Measured with immunoSEQ multiplex PCR; TCRdb has only the in-frame clones, and not every one. The sample contains over 2 million clones, over 85% of which appear only once. The sample was naive CD8+ T cells sorted from blood. These receptors originate from a man aged 18 to 29 in good health.

The chain carries TRBV4-3 and TRBJ1-4; a possible D gene is TRBD1 (6 bases). Germline V gene data show CDR1 as LGHNA and CDR2 as YSLEER. There are 14 residues in the CDR3. Trimming took off 3 bases at V and 3 bases at J, with 8 bases between the two ends. In DNA, the CDR3 is TGCGCCAGCAGCCAGGGGGCTTCTAATGAAAAACTGTTTTTT. The encoded protein is CASSQGASNEKLFF.

On this clone itself: Other DNA sequences in the sample encode the same CDR3. The chain joins TRBV6-1 to TRBJ2-7; 7 nucleotides match TRBD1. In germline, CDR1 is MNHNS, CDR2 SASEGT. The V and J ends lost 7 bases and 4 bases, in that order; junction bases with no gene match: 4. The CDR3 length is 12 residues. In DNA, the CDR3 is TGTGCCAGCAAGGGGACAGCGTACGAGCAGTACTTC. Residues: CASKGTAYEQYF.

This chain joins TRBV19 and TRBJ2-7; D may correspond to TRBD1 or TRBD2 (5 bases each). The CDR3 is 14 amino acids. Trimming took 3 bases from V and 5 from J, leaving 14 bases between them. Germline V gene lookup returns CDR1 LNHDA and CDR2 SQIVND (reference sequence). The CDR3 spells CASSIWAGRDEQYF. The CDR3, as DNA: TGTGCCAGTAGTATTTGGGCAGGGAGAGACGAGCAGTACTTC. Full variable domain (outside the CDR3, taken from reference TRBV19 and TRBJ2-7): DGGITQSPKYLFRKEGQNVTLSCEQNLNHDAMYWYRQDPGQGLRLIYYSQIVNDFQKGDIAEGYSVSREKKESFPLTVTSAQKNPTAFYLCASSIWAGRDEQYFGPGTRLTVT.

The chain employs TRBV6-5 and TRBJ2-7, with a tentative D call TRBD2 (6 bases). The CDR3 consists of 16 residues. V lost 3 bases and J 2 bases, leaving 17 bases between the germline ends. Germline lookup yields CDR1 MNHEY and CDR2 SVGAGI. CDR3 bases: TGTGCCAGCAGTTATGGCTCCGCGGGACTCGCCTACGAGCAGTACTTC. This translates into CASSYGSAGLAYEQYF.

The rearrangement links TRBV5-1 to TRBJ1-1, with 8 nucleotides matching TRBD1. In germline, CDR1 is SGHRS, CDR2 YFSETQ. This CDR3 is built from 13 residues. The V segment lost 4 bases and the J segment 10 bases; nucleotides outside the gene matches: 9. CDR3 sequence: CASSHGQGLVAFF. The CDR3 DNA reads TGCGCCAGCAGCCATGGACAGGGTCTTGTAGCTTTCTTT.

This rearrangement joins TRBV2 to TRBJ2-3, with 7 bases that match TRBD1. This CDR3 spans 15 amino acids. From germline, CDR1 is SNHLY and CDR2 FYNNEI. The J segment lost 3 bases and the V segment lost 2 bases, leaving 5 bases of the junction unmatched. The CDR3 region is CASSEWAGGTDTQYF. The CDR3, as DNA: TGTGCCAGCAGTGAATGGGCAGGGGGTACAGATACGCAGTATTTT.

The genes are TRBV4-1 and TRBJ2-3, with no clear D. Deletions cut 0 bases from V and 0 bases from J, with 10 bases between. CDR3 length: 16 residues. Per germline, CDR1 MGHRA and CDR2 YSYEKL. CDR3 bases: TGCGCCAGCAGCCAAGATCACGGTTTGAGCACAGATACGCAGTATTTT. This gives the protein CASSQDHGLSTDTQYF.

The CDR3 DNA is TGTGCCAGCAGTTCCCGCGGCGACAGGGTTAACTATGGCTACACCTTC. Its translation is CASSSRGDRVNYGYTF. The chain employs TRBV27 and TRBJ1-2; TRBD1 matches 7 bases. The length of the CDR3 is 16 residues. Looked up from germline, CDR1 is MNHEY and CDR2 is SMNVEV (reference sequence). V was clipped by 4 bases and J by 1 base; unmatched bases: 9.